Following are 28 T cell receptor beta chains from one sample sequenced in a study of T cell responses to AZD1222 COVID-19 vaccine. Some clones are missing from TCRdb's copy, which holds only in-frame ones; the method was immunoSEQ multiplex PCR. The table records about 44,000 clones, over 80% of them present only once. The specimen was peripheral blood, collected on day 0 of AZD1222 vaccination. These receptors were obtained from an adult in good health.

V and J are TRBV28 and TRBJ1-1; D is ambiguous. This CDR3 is built from 13 residues. Germline V gene lookup returns CDR1 MDHEN and CDR2 SYDVKM. V dropped 3 bases and J dropped 8 bases, with 13 bases sitting between them. In DNA form, the CDR3 reads TGTGCCAGCAGTTTGACCTCCCAAACCGAAGCTTTCTTT. Translating it yields CASSLTSQTEAFF.

The chain couples TRBV2 to TRBJ2-7; D call uncertain. This CDR3 is built from 13 residues. V lost 3 bases and J lost 1, with 7 bases in between. Germline V lookup: CDR1 SNHLY, CDR2 FYNNEI. In DNA form, the CDR3 reads TGTGCCAGCAGTGAGTTCGGATCCTACGAGCAGTACTTC. This codes for CASSEFGSYEQYF.

The chain combines TRBV29-1 with TRBJ1-5; the D gene is possibly TRBD1 (6 bases). Germline V gene lookup returns CDR1 SQVTM and CDR2 ANQGSEA. The V and J ends lost 4 bases and 2 bases respectively, with 9 bases between them. This CDR3 region has 13 residues. Here the CDR3 DNA reads TGCAGCGTTGCACAGGGAGGCAATCAGCCCCAGCATTTT. Translated, it gives CSVAQGGNQPQHF.

V is TRBV6-6 and J is TRBJ2-1; 7 nucleotides line up with TRBD2. J was trimmed by 6 bases and V by 6 bases; bases with no gene match: 14. Germline V gene data show CDR1 as MNHNY and CDR2 as SVGAGI (reference sequence). The CDR3 has 16 residues. CDR3 protein: CASSNLAGTMGNEQFF. Here the CDR3 DNA reads TGTGCCAGCAGCAACTTAGCGGGTACAATGGGCAATGAGCAGTTCTTC.

This chain links TRBV5-1 with TRBJ1-4; 7 bases line up with TRBD1. Unmatched junction bases numbered 8, after V lost 4 bases and J lost 8 bases. CDR3 length equals 14 residues. In germline, CDR1 is SGHRS, CDR2 YFSETQ. The CDR3 nucleotides read TGCGCCAGCAGCCCCGACAGGGTGGGGGAAAAACTGTTTTTT. It is translated as CASSPDRVGEKLFF.

The chain joins TRBV25-1 to TRBJ1-6; perhaps TRBD1 as D (5 bases). V was trimmed by 8 bases and J by 3 bases, leaving 11 bases between them. CDR1 is MGHDK, CDR2 SYGVNS, per germline. There are 14 residues in the CDR3. The CDR3 DNA follows: TGTGCCAGCGGCGACAGTTACTATAATTCACCCCTCCACTTT. This encodes CASGDSYYNSPLHF.

The V gene is TRBV28, the J gene TRBJ2-2, with TRBD1 matching over 8 bases. Germline trimming cut 4 bases from V and 3 bases from J; bases unmatched to any gene: 10. The germline gives CDR1 MDHEN, CDR2 SYDVKM. The CDR3 extends over 17 amino acids. The CDR3 region has the DNA TGTGCCAGCAGTTGGGAAGGACAGGGAATCGACACCGGGGAGCTGTTTTTT. Its protein product is CASSWEGQGIDTGELFF.

The chain employs TRBV7-3 and TRBJ2-2; no firm D call. V was clipped by 5 bases and J by 6 bases, with 4 bases between them. This CDR3 has 11 amino acids. The germline gives CDR1 SGHTA, CDR2 FQGTGA. The CDR3 region is CASSQSGELFF. CDR3 bases: TGTGCCAGCAGCCAATCCGGGGAGCTGTTTTTT.

This chain connects TRBV30 to TRBJ1-5, with D maybe TRBD1 (6 bases). Germline V gene sequence: CDR1 GTSNPN, CDR2 SVGIG (reference sequence). V shed 5 bases and J shed 0 bases, with 8 bases lying between them. The CDR3 runs to 13 residues. The CDR3 spells CAWGTNSNQPQHF. The DNA of the CDR3 is TGTGCCTGGGGGACAAATAGCAATCAGCCCCAGCATTTT.

CDR3 sequence reads: CASSLAVGSSYEQYF. The CDR3 nucleotides are TGCGCCAGCAGCTTGGCGGTAGGGAGCTCCTACGAGCAGTACTTC. The V call is TRBV5-1, the J call TRBJ2-7; TRBD2 is a possible D gene (5 bases). CDR3 length equals 15 residues. The germline CDR1 and CDR2 sequences are SGHRS and YFSETQ. Trimming stripped 0 bases from V and 0 bases from J, with 10 bases between. Drawing the rest from reference TRBV5-1 and TRBJ2-7, the complete variable domain is KAGVTQTPRYLIKTRGQQVTLSCSPISGHRSVSWYQQTPGQGLQFLFEYFSETQRNKGNFPGRFSGRQFSNSRSEMNVSTLELGDSALYLCASSLAVGSSYEQYFGPGTRLTVT.

The chain joins TRBV30 to TRBJ1-6; possibly TRBD1 for D (6 bases). The CDR3 is made up of 13 amino acids. The V end was cut by 5 bases, the J end by 10 bases, with 15 bases between. CDR1 is GTSNPN and CDR2 is SVGIG in the germline V gene (reference sequence). CDR3 DNA: TGTGCCTGGGATAGCCCAGGGGTCTCACCCCTCCACTTT. Its translation is CAWDSPGVSPLHF.

The CDR3 nucleotides are TGTGCCAGCAGCTACAGACAGGGGGGCCATCAGCCCCAGCATTTT. As protein: CASSYRQGGHQPQHF. The chain recombines TRBV11-3 with TRBJ1-5; TRBD1 matches 9 bases. Germline V gives CDR1 SGHNT, CDR2 YENEEA. The CDR3 is 15 residues long. V lost 4 bases, J lost 5 bases, and 6 bases stayed unmatched.

The V call is TRBV5-1, the J call TRBJ2-1; D ambiguous. The germline V and J ends were trimmed by 2 bases and 0 bases, with 9 bases remaining between them. The CDR3 is 15 residues long. The germline V gene encodes CDR1 SGHRS and CDR2 YFSETQ. This chain's CDR3 is CASSFDPSSYNEQFF. CDR3 coding DNA: TGCGCCAGCAGCTTCGACCCGAGCTCCTACAATGAGCAGTTCTTC. Supplemented by reference TRBV5-1 and TRBJ2-1, the full variable domain reads KAGVTQTPRYLIKTRGQQVTLSCSPISGHRSVSWYQQTPGQGLQFLFEYFSETQRNKGNFPGRFSGRQFSNSRSEMNVSTLELGDSALYLCASSFDPSSYNEQFFGPGTRLTVL.

The DNA for the CDR3 is TGTGCCAGCAGTTACTCAAGAGAAACTGAAGCTTTCTTT. Translation: CASSYSRETEAFF. The chain combines TRBV6-5 with TRBJ1-1; D is ambiguous. The CDR3 covers 13 residues. Trimming left V 0 bases short and J 5 bases short, with 7 bases between. The germline V gene encodes CDR1 MNHEY and CDR2 SVGAGI.

The V call is TRBV4-2, the J call TRBJ2-1; 8 nucleotides match TRBD2. Germline values: CDR1 LGHNA, CDR2 YNFKEQ. The CDR3 is 17 residues long. Trimming at V came to 0 bases and at J to 0 bases, leaving 4 bases not matched to a gene. The CDR3 spells CASSQDRLAGSYNEQFF. CDR3 DNA: TGTGCCAGCAGCCAAGATCGGCTAGCGGGCTCCTACAATGAGCAGTTCTTC.

The chain couples TRBV20-1 to TRBJ2-1, with 12 positions matching TRBD2. The CDR3 loop spans 18 amino acids. The germline V gene encodes CDR1 DFQATT and CDR2 SNEGSKA (reference sequence). V lost 3 bases and J lost 8; bases outside the gene matches: 17. The CDR3, as DNA: TGCAGTGCTAGTGGAATCGTGCTAGCGGGGGGGCGGACGGATGAGCAGTTCTTC. It specifies CSASGIVLAGGRTDEQFF.

CDR3 loop: CASSFATGGWSPLHF. CDR3 coding DNA: TGTGCCAGCAGTTTCGCGACAGGGGGCTGGTCACCCCTCCACTTT. This chain links TRBV27 with TRBJ1-6; 10 positions agree with TRBD1. V was clipped by 3 bases and J by 10 bases; unmatched bases: 6. This CDR3 has 15 residues. CDR1 and CDR2 (germline): MNHEY, SMNVEV (reference sequence).

CDR3 loop: CASSVGTGFRTEAFF. In DNA form, the CDR3 reads TGTGCCAGCAGCGTCGGGACCGGGTTTAGGACTGAAGCTTTCTTT. The chain joins TRBV11-2 to TRBJ1-1; D is possibly TRBD1 (5 bases). The length of the CDR3 is 15 residues. V shed 5 bases and J shed 5 bases, with 18 bases lying between them. The germline gives CDR1 SGHAT, CDR2 FQNNGV. The whole variable domain, filled in from reference TRBV11-2 and TRBJ1-1, reads EAGVAQSPRYKIIEKRQSVAFWCNPISGHATLYWYQQILGQGPKLLIQFQNNGVVDDSQLPKDRFSAERLKGVDSTLKIQPAKLEDSAVYLCASSVGTGFRTEAFFGQGTRLTVV.

The J gene is TRBJ1-1, the V gene TRBV4-1; D gene unclear. Germline V CDR1 and CDR2: MGHRA, YSYEKL. The CDR3 length is 16 residues. V lost 0 bases, J lost 5 bases, and 16 bases lay in between. The CDR3 reads CASSQEGGHNGTEAFF. For the CDR3, the DNA is TGCGCCAGCAGCCAAGAAGGCGGCCACAACGGGACTGAAGCTTTCTTT.

V and J are TRBV7-9 and TRBJ2-1, with D possibly being TRBD1 (5 bases). This CDR3 has 12 residues. From germline, CDR1 is SEHNR and CDR2 FQNEAQ (reference sequence). V lost 4 bases, J lost 6 bases, and 7 bases lay in between. CDR3 DNA: TGTGCCAGCAGCTACGACAGCAATGAGCAGTTCTTC. Encoded protein: CASSYDSNEQFF.

The chain links TRBV6-5 to TRBJ2-1; TRBD2 matches 10 bases. Germline-derived CDR1 and CDR2 are MNHEY and SVGAGI. Trimming at V came to 4 bases and at J to 9 bases, leaving 12 bases not matched to a gene. The CDR3 length is 16 residues. The CDR3 region is CASSSPSAGGHGEQFF. DNA of the CDR3: TGTGCCAGCAGTTCCCCGTCAGCGGGGGGGCACGGTGAGCAGTTCTTC.

The rearrangement links TRBV4-3 to TRBJ1-1, with D hard to call. This CDR3 has 15 amino acids. Germline CDR1 reads LGHNA; CDR2 reads YSLEER. V lost 0 bases and J lost 5, with 13 bases in between. This CDR3 reads CASSQDLPGRTEAFF. The CDR3 nucleotides read TGCGCCAGCAGCCAAGATCTACCGGGAAGGACTGAAGCTTTCTTT.

The chain has TRBV18 and TRBJ2-2, with D hard to call. Germline V gene sequence: CDR1 KGHSH, CDR2 LQKENI. Trimming took off 0 bases at V and 7 bases at J, with 9 bases between the two ends. This CDR3 contains 14 residues. CDR3 sequence reads: CASSPPGAVGELFF. CDR3 sequence (DNA): TGTGCCAGCTCACCACCGGGCGCGGTCGGGGAGCTGTTTTTT.

This chain uses TRBV30 with TRBJ2-1, with a tentative D call TRBD2 (5 bases). With 8 bases removed from V and 10 bases from J, the gap between germline ends came to 18 bases. The length of the CDR3 is 12 residues. Germline CDR1 reads GTSNPN; CDR2 reads SVGIG (reference sequence). CDR3 sequence (DNA): TGTGCCCAAAATACTAGGGTGGGAGAGCAGTTCTTC. Encoded protein: CAQNTRVGEQFF. Filled out from reference TRBV30 and TRBJ2-1, the complete variable domain reads SQTIHQWPATLVQPVGSPLSLECTVEGTSNPNLYWYRQAAGRGLQLLFYSVGIGQISSEVPQNLSASRPQDRQFILSSKKLLLSDSGFYLCAQNTRVGEQFFGPGTRLTVL.

V usage is TRBV3-1 (or the pseudogene TRBV3-2) and J usage is TRBJ2-1, with 13 nucleotides matching TRBD2. Germline lookup yields CDR1 LGHDT and CDR2 YNNKEL (reference sequence). V was pared by 4 bases and J by 4 bases, with 4 bases of the junction left unmatched. CDR3 length: 16 residues. In DNA, the CDR3 is TGTGCCAGCAGCCCCGTGGGACTAGCGGGGTACAATGAGCAGTTCTTC. Its translation: CASSPVGLAGYNEQFF.

The chain uses TRBV7-3 and TRBJ1-2; 8 nucleotides agree with TRBD1. J lost 4 bases, V lost 0 bases, and 4 bases had no gene match. Germline assignment: CDR1 SGHTA and CDR2 FQGTGA. There are 15 residues in the CDR3. The CDR3 nucleotides read TGTGCCAGCAGCTTAACCGGGACAGGTCTCTATGGCTACACCTTC. Translating gives CASSLTGTGLYGYTF.

The V gene is TRBV3-1 (or the pseudogene TRBV3-2), the J gene TRBJ2-7; tentative D call: TRBD1 (6 bases). This CDR3 has 14 residues. Per the germline V gene, CDR1 is LGHDT and CDR2 is YNNKEL (reference sequence). V lost 5 bases and J 4 bases, leaving 15 bases between the germline ends. DNA of the CDR3: TGTGCCAGCAGCTCGACAGGCCGCCTTTACGAGCAGTACTTC. This translates into CASSSTGRLYEQYF.

DNA of the CDR3: TGTGCCAGTAGTAACCCGGGACAGGGGGGCTATCAGCCCCAGCATTTT. This encodes CASSNPGQGGYQPQHF. The chain links TRBV19 to TRBJ1-5; 11 bases line up with TRBD1. This CDR3 comprises 16 residues. J was trimmed by 5 bases and V by 4 bases; bases with no gene match: 7. CDR1 is LNHDA and CDR2 is SQIVND in the germline V gene (reference sequence).